The 14 T cell receptor beta chains given below trace back to one sample, sequenced in a study of Graves' ophthalmopathy and Graves' hyperthyroidism. CDR3 regions of TCR beta were amplified from RNA transcripts. The first round was an RT-PCR with HTBI primers, and the second round was a multiplex PCR. TCRdb reprocessed the multiplex PCR reads via MiXCR and lists one record per CDR3 protein. This repertoire shows 740,000 or so distinct CDR3 sequences, 35% to 50% found once; its top ten account for 35% to 55%. Sequencing was done on a sample of peripheral blood. Source of these receptors: an adult man with Graves' ophthalmopathy.

The chain couples TRBV9 to TRBJ2-7; a weak D match, TRBD1 (5 bases). CDR1 and CDR2 (germline): SGDLS, YYNGEE. The CDR3 covers 14 residues. V lost 2 bases to trimming and J lost 3 bases, with 12 bases between them. CDR3 amino acids: CASSVEGQGYEQYF. As DNA, the CDR3 is TGTGCCAGCAGCGTGGAAGGCCAGGGCTACGAGCAGTACTTC.

This clonotype was counted only a few times. The V call is TRBV7-9, the J call TRBJ1-1; a weak D match, TRBD1 (5 bases). CDR3 length: 13 residues. Germline CDR1 SEHNR, CDR2 FQNEAQ (reference sequence). Trimming pared 5 bases from V and 3 bases from J, leaving 10 bases between. The CDR3 nucleotides read TGTGCCAGCAGCGTGACAGAAGACACTGAAGCTTTCTTT. Its translation is CASSVTEDTEAFF.

A few counts support this clonotype. V and J are TRBV7-2 and TRBJ2-5; D is unresolved. From germline, CDR1 is SGHTA and CDR2 FQGNSA. This CDR3 comprises 14 residues. Trimming removed 5 bases at V and 10 bases at J, with 20 bases between. Written as DNA, the CDR3 is TGTGCCAGCAGCGGTAGACCGGGTCAATGGAACCAGTACTTC. It codes for CASSGRPGQWNQYF.

In this sample, this clonotype turned up many times. The CDR3 reads CAISQDRFYEQYF. The CDR3 DNA sequence: TGTGCCATCAGTCAGGACAGATTCTACGAGCAGTACTTC. The chain has TRBV10-3 and TRBJ2-7; weak D call: TRBD1 (6 bases). The germline CDR1 and CDR2 sequences are ENHRY and SYGVKD. V was clipped by 5 bases and J by 3 bases, with 11 bases between them. This CDR3 has 13 amino acids.

V and J are TRBV11-2 and TRBJ2-7; D not resolved. The germline V gene has CDR1 SGHAT and CDR2 FQNNGV. This CDR3 is 15 amino acids long. Trimming shortened V by 4 bases and J by 1 base, and 14 bases separated the two germline ends. CDR3 nucleotides: TGTGCCAGCAGCTCTCGGGCTCAAGGATCCTACGAGCAGTACTTC. Its translation is CASSSRAQGSYEQYF. The whole variable domain, filled in from reference TRBV11-2 and TRBJ2-7, reads EAGVAQSPRYKIIEKRQSVAFWCNPISGHATLYWYQQILGQGPKLLIQFQNNGVVDDSQLPKDRFSAERLKGVDSTLKIQPAKLEDSAVYLCASSSRAQGSYEQYFGPGTRLTVT.

This chain connects TRBV3-1 to TRBJ2-7; D ambiguous. With 0 bases removed from V and 5 bases from J, the gap between germline ends came to 8 bases. Germline V gives CDR1 LGHDT, CDR2 YNNKEL (reference sequence). The CDR3 has 13 amino acids. The CDR3 sequence: CASSQDNVHEQYF. CDR3 nucleotides: TGTGCCAGCAGCCAAGATAACGTCCACGAGCAGTACTTC.

The chain joins TRBV20-1 to TRBJ1-2, with TRBD1 identical over 8 bases. The CDR3 contains 14 residues. Germline values: CDR1 DFQATT, CDR2 SNEGSKA (reference sequence). The J segment lost 5 bases and the V segment lost 5 bases, leaving 10 bases of the junction unmatched. The CDR3 sequence is CSAPDRGASYGYTF. DNA for the CDR3: TGCAGTGCTCCAGACAGGGGAGCCTCTTATGGCTACACCTTC.

This clonotype has only a few counts. The V gene is TRBV6-1, the J gene TRBJ1-6; D remains unclear. Trimming removed 5 bases from V and 3 bases from J, with 17 bases in between. Germline V lookup: CDR1 MNHNS, CDR2 SASEGT. CDR3 length: 17 amino acids. CDR3 in amino acids: CASSSLERLYYNSPLHF. CDR3 nucleotides: TGTGCCAGCAGTTCACTCGAGAGGCTATACTATAATTCACCCCTCCACTTT.

This chain links TRBV2 with TRBJ1-2; TRBD1 is a possible D gene (5 bases). V was trimmed by 4 bases and J by 8 bases, leaving 14 bases between them. This CDR3 is 13 amino acids long. Germline CDR1 reads SNHLY; CDR2 reads FYNNEI. The chain's CDR3 is CASSARWGRGYTF. The CDR3 DNA reads TGTGCCAGCAGTGCTAGGTGGGGCCGCGGCTACACCTTC.

V usage is TRBV24-1 and J usage is TRBJ2-3; 8 bases line up with TRBD2. J lost 4 bases, V lost 11 bases, and 7 bases had no gene match. Germline V gives CDR1 KGHDR, CDR2 SFDVKD. The CDR3 runs to 13 residues. CDR3 sequence (DNA): TGTGCCATCGCAAGCGGGAGCGCAGATACGCAGTATTTT. This sequence encodes CAIASGSADTQYF.

This clonotype came up many times. J is TRBJ2-7 and V is TRBV15, with D maybe TRBD2 (6 bases). This CDR3 has 15 residues. V shed 4 bases and J shed 0 bases, with 13 bases lying between them. The V gene's germline CDR1 is LNHNV and CDR2 YYDKDF (reference sequence). The CDR3 here is CATSKGRELSYEQYF. The CDR3 DNA sequence: TGTGCCACCAGCAAGGGACGGGAGCTCTCCTACGAGCAGTACTTC. Full variable domain (remainder filled in from reference TRBV15 and TRBJ2-7): DAMVIQNPRYQVTQFGKPVTLSCSQTLNHNVMYWYQQKSSQAPKLLFHYYDKDFNNEADTPDNFQSRRPNTSFCFLDIRSPGLGDTAMYLCATSKGRELSYEQYFGPGTRLTVT.

Here the CDR3 DNA reads TGTGCCAGCAGCTTAACGCCCTCTGACACCGGGGAGCTGTTTTTT. Translation gives CASSLTPSDTGELFF. The V gene is TRBV7-9, the J gene TRBJ2-2; D remains unclear. The CDR3 is 15 residues long. Per germline, CDR1 SEHNR and CDR2 FQNEAQ (reference sequence). Trimming shortened V by 2 bases and J by 3 bases, and 10 bases separated the two germline ends.

This clonotype was detected only a few times. The chain has TRBV9 and TRBJ1-6, with 7 bases fitting TRBD1. Losses at the gene ends were 4 bases for V and 4 bases for J; bases not matched to a gene: 5. The CDR3 contains 15 residues. Germline V CDR1 and CDR2: SGDLS, YYNGEE. The CDR3 DNA is TGTGCCAGCAGCTTCGGGGGACAGTATAATTCACCCCTCCACTTT. Protein product: CASSFGGQYNSPLHF. Filled out from reference TRBV9 and TRBJ1-6, the complete variable domain reads DSGVTQTPKHLITATGQRVTLRCSPRSGDLSVYWYQQSLDQGLQFLIQYYNGEERAKGNILERFSAQQFPDLHSELNLSSLELGDSALYFCASSFGGQYNSPLHFGNGTRLTVT.

This clonotype came up many times. The chain couples TRBV7-8 to TRBJ1-1; weak D call: TRBD1 (5 bases). The germline V gene has CDR1 SGHVS and CDR2 FQNEAQ. This CDR3 spans 20 amino acids. The CDR3 sequence: CATAFSGLRPGQGRNTEAFF. The CDR3 nucleotides read TGTGCAACAGCGTTTTCAGGGCTCAGGCCAGGGCAGGGCCGGAACACTGAAGCTTTCTTT.